These T cell receptor beta chains were read from a single sample in a study of blood T cells in healthy people across ages. A single record per CDR3 protein comes from TCRdb applying MiXCR to the 5' RACE reads. The sample yields fewer than 1,200,000 distinct CDR3 sequences, around 27% seen once. These data also featured in a second study, about T cells of mothers and their children.

Sequencing input: blood. These receptors all stem from a girl aged 2-10 years in good health. Both conserved end residues are part of each CDR3. Each record gives: V gene, CDR3 protein.

>TRBV12-3/TRBV12-4
CASSFPRVQNTEAFF
>TRBV9
CASSIEGSTEQFF
>TRBV6-6
CASSYSGVNEQFF
>TRBV5-5
CASYPLVEGRSYEQYF
>TRBV4-3
CASSSAGLARDTQYF
>TRBV20-1
CSAVSRGDEQFF
>TRBV2
CASIFPNNEQFF
>TRBV28
CASSSPTSGRLYEQYF
>TRBV7-2
CASSSARGANEKLFF
>TRBV12-3/TRBV12-4
CASSGVGLAGKNEQFF
>TRBV7-2
CASSLAGQWGPKYF
>TRBV12-3/TRBV12-4
CASSPDILLETQYF
>TRBV11-2
CASSLDGLGLTGELFF
>TRBV11-2
CASSFMDNTRGGYTF
>TRBV24-1
CASLGGTGELFF
>TRBV6-5
CASSRTGYTNYGYTF
>TRBV29-1
CSVETRAGANVLTF
>TRBV12-3/TRBV12-4
CASSPWSGRKQETQYF
>TRBV29-1
CSVGGLFSYNEQFF
>TRBV29-1
CSVVAGGMTDTQYF
>TRBV7-9
CASSLSDRVGEQYF
>TRBV7-3
CASKAGTVNTGELFF
>TRBV10-2
CATQGHDYEQYF
>TRBV20-1
CSAKTGLVYGYTF
>TRBV5-4
CASSLVGDFPNEKLFF
>TRBV9
CASSVSGTPQETQYF
>TRBV27
CASSWGQGASNEQFF
>TRBV28
CASAGGGAGLGTQYF
>TRBV9
CASGKGTSYEQYF
>TRBV21-1
CASSKALGTGGNNEQFF
>TRBV6-2/TRBV6-3
CASTWDRGVNEQFF
>TRBV10-1
CASSESGTDQPQHF
>TRBV12-3/TRBV12-4
CASSPDLLAKNIQYF
>TRBV5-1
CASSWRQAGHNEQFF
>TRBV9
CASSAPLDRGLWGYTF
>TRBV28
CASSLWGRTSGIQFEQFF
>TRBV13
CASTAQGYNEQFF
>TRBV20-1
CSAPGNGRSTDTQYF
>TRBV6-1
CASSRYRGQGLGEAFF
>TRBV4-2
CASSQEDRGEAFF
>TRBV29-1
CSVGTSASYEQYF
>TRBV9
CASSADHQETQYF
>TRBV3-1
CASSPLRFNEQFF
>TRBV9
CASSVEGLAKNIQYF
>TRBV9
CASSDTRGYEKLFF
>TRBV7-2
CASSLGAVPREQYF
>TRBV7-8
CASSFTGNTIYF
>TRBV6-2/TRBV6-3
CASSLTPWTQYF
>TRBV20-1
CSARGPTNYGYTF
>TRBV7-2
CASSLGWGGYQETQYF
>TRBV29-1
CSGIRDRGAEAFF
>TRBV29-1
CSVASGVETQYF